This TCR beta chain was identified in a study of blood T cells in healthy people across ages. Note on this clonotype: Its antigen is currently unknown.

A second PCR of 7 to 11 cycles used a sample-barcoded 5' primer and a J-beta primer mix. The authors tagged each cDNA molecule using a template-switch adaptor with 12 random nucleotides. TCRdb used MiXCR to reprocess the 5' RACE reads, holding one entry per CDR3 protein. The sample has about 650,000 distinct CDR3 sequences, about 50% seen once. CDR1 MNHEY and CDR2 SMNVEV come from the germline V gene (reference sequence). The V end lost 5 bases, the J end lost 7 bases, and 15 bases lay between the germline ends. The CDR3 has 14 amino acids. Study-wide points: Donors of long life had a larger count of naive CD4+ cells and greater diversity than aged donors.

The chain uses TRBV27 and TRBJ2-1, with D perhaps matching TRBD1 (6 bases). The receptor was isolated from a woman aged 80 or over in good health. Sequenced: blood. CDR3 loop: CASSPWTATNEQFF. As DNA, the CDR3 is TGTGCCAGCAGTCCCTGGACAGCTACGAATGAGCAGTTCTTC.